The TCR beta chain under discussion was sequenced for a study of shared clonotypes between healthy human individuals. V shed 6 bases and J shed 4 bases, with 22 bases lying between them. The CDR3 covers 17 residues. Germline assignment: CDR1 LNHDA and CDR2 SQIVND (reference sequence). The protocol was immunoSEQ multiplex PCR, while the TCRdb copy is restricted to in-frame clones and leaves out a portion. There are some 2.1 million clones in the sample; around 95% occur only once, and 0.13% lies in the top ten. Input material: naive CD4+ T cells sorted from blood. Indicated subset: CD45RA+ positively selected. The J gene is TRBJ2-1, the V gene TRBV19; a possible D gene is TRBD2 (6 bases). The receptor was derived from a man aged 18 to 35 in good health. CDR3: CASSRNPGLISYNEQFF. CDR3 bases: TGTGCCAGTAGCCGTAATCCGGGACTCATCTCTTACAATGAGCAGTTCTTC.